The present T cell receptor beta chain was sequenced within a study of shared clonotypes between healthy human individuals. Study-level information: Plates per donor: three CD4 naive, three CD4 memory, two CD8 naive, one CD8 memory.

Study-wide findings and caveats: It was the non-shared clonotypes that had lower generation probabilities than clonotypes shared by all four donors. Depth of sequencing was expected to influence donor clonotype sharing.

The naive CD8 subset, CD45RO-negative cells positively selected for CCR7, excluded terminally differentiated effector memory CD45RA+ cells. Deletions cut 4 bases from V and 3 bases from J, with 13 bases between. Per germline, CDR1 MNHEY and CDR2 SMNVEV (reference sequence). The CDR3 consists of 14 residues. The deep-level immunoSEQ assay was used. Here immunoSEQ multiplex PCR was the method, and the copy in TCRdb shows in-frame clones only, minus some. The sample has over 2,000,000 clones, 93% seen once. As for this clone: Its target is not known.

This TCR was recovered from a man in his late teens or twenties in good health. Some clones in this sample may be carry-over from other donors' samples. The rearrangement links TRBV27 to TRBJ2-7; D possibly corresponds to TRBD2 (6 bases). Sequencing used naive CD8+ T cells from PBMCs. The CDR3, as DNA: TGTGCCAGCAGTTCACGGGACTGGTTCTACGAGCAGTACTTC. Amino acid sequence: CASSSRDWFYEQYF.